This T cell receptor beta chain was identified during a study of blood T cells in healthy people across ages (dated by TCRdb to about 2015). Regarding the research as a whole: In model experiments, template switching captured about one uniquely barcoded TCR beta cDNA molecule for every two T cells. Using deep sequencing normalized with unique cDNA molecular identifiers, the study measured how TCR beta repertoire diversity changes with age. The donors were divided into four age groups: young (average approximately 15 years), middle-aged (around 41), aged (approximately 62) and long-lived (about 84). The study analyzed two additional independent replicas of 1 million unique cDNA reads from the same blood draw for two donors, one aged 18 to 30 and one aged 80 or older.

Broader findings and caveats from the paper: As age increased, observed TCR beta diversity per million T cells dropped in a roughly linear way, and a significant reduction was already evident by age about 40. Estimates of total diversity based on one million sequenced T cells were considered lower bounds and underestimates. A strong correlation was found between observed TCR beta diversity and the percentage of naive T cells measured by flow cytometry. Compared with the aged group, the long-lived group had more naive CD4+ T cells, fewer expanded clones and increased TCR diversity, a pattern suggesting age selection. Bulk unsorted PBMC profiling prevented conclusive comparison of naive and antigen-experienced compartments. The CMV infection status of donors was not known, potentially confounding age-related changes in expanded clonotypes.

Donors were 39 systemically healthy Caucasian individuals from Russia aged roughly 6 to 100 years. Each donor gave about 9.7 milliliters of peripheral blood, drawn into EDTA-treated Vacutainer tubes. PBMCs were isolated by Ficoll-Paque density-gradient centrifugation, with at least 7 million obtained per sample. Total RNA was extracted from PBMCs with Trizol reagent, with at least 5.5 micrograms obtained per sample. Naive CD45RAhigh/CD27high T cell percentages were measured by flow cytometry on a PBMC aliquot from every donor. Library preparation employed 5' RACE. These reads were obtained on an Illumina HiSeq 2500. A second PCR of roughly 6 to 11 cycles was performed with a sample-barcoded 5' primer and a J-beta primer mix. A unique molecular identifier was introduced onto each TCR beta cDNA molecule by a template-switch 5' adaptor carrying 12 random nucleotides. Each sample yielded at least 2.5 million CDR3-containing paired-end reads. All of the RNA was converted into first-strand cDNA using the Mint cDNA synthesis kit, with a TRBC-specific oligonucleotide serving as the primer. Following uracil-DNA glycosylase treatment, all cDNA underwent a first 18-cycle PCR with the universal primers M1SS and BC2_uni_R. The original methods were these. For normalization, 1 million high-quality reads were randomly selected from each sample, with every read carrying a distinct molecular identifier. Reads sharing molecular identifiers were discarded rather than binned into consensus sequences. CDR3 identification, clonotype clustering and error correction used MiTCR with a Q25 quality threshold and the strictest error-elimination algorithm. A nonparametric unseen species model with Euler transformation was used to estimate lower-bound total TCR beta diversity. TCRdb reprocessing: public reads trimmed at Q25 with fastp, clones called with MiXCR, in-frame beta chains kept. All rows with the same CDR3 protein become a single entry with the most common DNA and genes. Clone size and V and J calls follow TCRdb, not the original study. This sample lists a few hundred thousand distinct CDR3 sequences; approximately 26% were detected once. Jointly, the top ten make up approximately 3.3% of the sample.

On this clonotype itself: This receptor's antigen is unknown. No base-level quality is on record; no much larger clone is a single base apart.

In the germline V gene, CDR1 corresponds to SGHRS and CDR2 to YFSETQ. Reading from cysteine to phenylalanine, the CDR3 counts 18 amino acids. Only the CDR3 region is kept as DNA, spanning 54 bases read in frame from base 1. The junction carries 19 bases between V and J, which are trimmed by 3 bases and 0 bases respectively. Separately, the same data were catalogued under a study of T cells of mothers and their children. The second study reports: The donors were nine systemically healthy Caucasian individuals, made up of three mothers and their six children. cDNA synthesis consumed the entire amount of extracted RNA, loaded at approximately 1.4 ug RNA in each 15 ul reaction. Sample barcodes and 2-4 random nucleotides were added via the M1S primer in the second PCR. Each mother yielded over 9.5 million TCR beta CDR3 reads and each child 3 million to 3.5 million reads. In both related and unrelated pairs, thymic selection shapes the output of TCR recombination in a similar way, with inherited differences having only a minor effect. Related mother-child pairs always showed normalized repertoire overlap that was slightly higher than in unrelated mother-child pairs, though the difference was never significant. No persistent microchimeric T cell clones were detected, at a sensitivity of roughly 96 clones per million clonotypes. The study used deep NGS to compare TCR beta repertoires of mothers and children, seeking features distinguishing related mother-child pairs from unrelated individuals. The mean age was 40 +/- 4 years for the mothers and approximately 11 +/- 4 years for the children. After adapters were ligated using NEBNext reagents, the libraries underwent 100+100 nt paired-end sequencing on an Illumina HiSeq 2000. To prevent cross-contamination, the mother and child libraries were prepared a month apart and were sequenced in separate runs. Each donor had between roughly 450,000 and 2,300,000 distinct TCR beta clonotypes identified. Naive TCR beta clonotypes were estimated from low-frequency clonotypes matched to each donor's FACS-determined naive share, without sorting.

This receptor was obtained from a boy younger than 10 in good health. The V and J genes are TRBV5-1 and TRBJ1-3, with the identity of the D gene unclear. Sequencing was carried out using blood. The DNA sequence is given as TGCGCCAGCAGCTGGATGCAGTCGAGACCACGCTCTGGAAACACCATATATTTT. Protein translation: CASSWMQSRPRSGNTIYF. Full variable domain (CDR3 extended with the reference TRBV5-1 and TRBJ1-3 proteins): KAGVTQTPRYLIKTRGQQVTLSCSPISGHRSVSWYQQTPGQGLQFLFEYFSETQRNKGNFPGRFSGRQFSNSRSEMNVSTLELGDSALYLCASSWMQSRPRSGNTIYFGEGSWLTVV.